The 17 T cell receptor beta chains in this list originate from one sample, sequenced in a study of blood T cell repertoires in COVID-19. Libraries were prepared by immunoSEQ multiplex PCR; TCRdb keeps only in-frame clonotypes and omits some of them. The table lists around 340,000 clones, approximately 83% of them singletons, with 3.5% to 4.5% in the top ten. What was sequenced was PBMCs or T cells enriched from blood (not recorded which). Receptors originate from a woman aged 40 to 50 with acute COVID-19.

This chain uses TRBV3-1 (or the pseudogene TRBV3-2) with TRBJ2-5; 11 nucleotides align to TRBD2. Germline CDR1 is LGHDT and CDR2 is YNNKEL (reference sequence). The CDR3 totals 18 residues. Unmatched junction bases numbered 12, after V lost 1 base and J lost 5 bases. The CDR3 loop reads CASSQAQGTSGTKETQYF. In nucleotides, the CDR3 is TGTGCCAGCAGCCAAGCCCAGGGGACTAGCGGAACAAAGGAGACCCAGTACTTC.

The J gene is TRBJ1-1, the V gene TRBV5-1, with 7 bases fitting TRBD1. This CDR3 spans 13 amino acids. Per the germline V gene, CDR1 is SGHRS and CDR2 is YFSETQ. Germline trimming cut 3 bases from V and 5 bases from J; bases unmatched to any gene: 4. CDR3: CASSWDSQTEAFF. The CDR3 DNA is TGCGCCAGCAGCTGGGACAGCCAGACTGAAGCTTTCTTT.

The genes are TRBV7-2 and TRBJ2-7; unclear D gene. CDR1 and CDR2 from the germline V gene are SGHTA and FQGNSA. Trimming pared 1 base from V and 2 bases from J, leaving 9 bases between. This CDR3 spans 14 amino acids. DNA for the CDR3: TGTGCCAGCAGCTTAGGGGCCTCCACCTACGAGCAGTACTTC. It codes for CASSLGASTYEQYF.

V and J are TRBV7-9 and TRBJ1-2; D possibly corresponds to TRBD1 (5 bases). The CDR3 sequence is 14 residues long. Per the germline V gene, CDR1 is SEHNR and CDR2 is FQNEAQ (reference sequence). V was trimmed by 5 bases and J by 3 bases, leaving 13 bases between them. The CDR3 spells CASSQSRDYYGYTF. The CDR3 region has the DNA TGTGCCAGCAGCCAAAGCAGGGACTACTATGGCTACACCTTC.

The V and J genes are TRBV5-1 and TRBJ2-1, with no clear D. V was trimmed by 0 bases and J by 7 bases, leaving 11 bases between them. Germline values: CDR1 SGHRS, CDR2 YFSETQ. This CDR3 contains 14 residues. CDR3 DNA sequence: TGCGCCAGCAGCTTGGATCGGGTTGGGAATGAGCAGTTCTTC. Translated, it gives CASSLDRVGNEQFF.

The chain is built from TRBV9 and TRBJ2-1, with 8 bases lining up with TRBD1. CDR1 and CDR2 from the germline V gene are SGDLS and YYNGEE. V lost 4 bases, J lost 1 base, and 7 bases stayed unmatched. The CDR3 spans 16 residues. The CDR3 nucleotides read TGTGCCAGCAGCCGACGGACAGGGACATCCTACAATGAGCAGTTCTTC. Its protein is CASSRRTGTSYNEQFF. Supplemented by reference TRBV9 and TRBJ2-1, the full variable domain reads DSGVTQTPKHLITATGQRVTLRCSPRSGDLSVYWYQQSLDQGLQFLIQYYNGEERAKGNILERFSAQQFPDLHSELNLSSLELGDSALYFCASSRRTGTSYNEQFFGPGTRLTVL.

The V gene is TRBV6-2 or TRBV6-3, the J gene TRBJ1-5; 10 nucleotides agree with TRBD1. The CDR3 runs 18 residues. With 1 base clipped from V and 3 bases from J, the junction kept 9 bases outside the gene matches. CDR1 MNHEY and CDR2 SVGEGT come from the germline V gene. CDR3 protein: CASSYLERDRGFNQPQHF. CDR3 bases: TGTGCCAGCAGTTACTTGGAACGGGACAGGGGCTTCAATCAGCCCCAGCATTTT.

The chain links TRBV27 to TRBJ2-7; tentatively, D is TRBD2 (5 bases). Germline V CDR1 and CDR2: MNHEY, SMNVEV (reference sequence). The CDR3 runs to 15 residues. V gave up 0 bases and J gave up 1 base, with 10 bases separating them. This CDR3 reads CASSLSKEGSYEQYF. For the CDR3, the DNA is TGTGCCAGCAGTTTATCGAAAGAGGGATCCTACGAGCAGTACTTC.

The J gene is TRBJ1-2, the V gene TRBV18, with a possible D match to TRBD1 (5 bases). V was clipped by 1 base and J by 4 bases, with 7 bases between them. This CDR3 comprises 13 residues. Germline V gene data show CDR1 as KGHSH and CDR2 as LQKENI. The CDR3 sequence is CASSPRQPYGYTF. CDR3 coding DNA: TGTGCCAGCTCACCACGACAGCCCTATGGCTACACCTTC.

This chain links TRBV13 with TRBJ1-5, with unresolved D. This CDR3 is 15 amino acids long. CDR1 is PRHDT and CDR2 is FYEKMQ in the germline V gene (reference sequence). The V and J ends lost 4 bases and 6 bases respectively, with 16 bases between them. In DNA, the CDR3 is TGTGCCAGCAGCTATGGTAACGGTGAGGGTCAGCCCCAGCATTTT. Its translation: CASSYGNGEGQPQHF.

The chain is built from TRBV24-1 and TRBJ1-2, with D perhaps matching TRBD1 (5 bases). Germline V gene lookup returns CDR1 KGHDR and CDR2 SFDVKD. CDR3 length equals 16 residues. The V and J ends lost 4 bases and 2 bases respectively, with 16 bases between them. Here the CDR3 DNA reads TGTGCCACCAGTGAATCCGGAGCAGGGAAGAACTATGGCTACACCTTC. It is translated as CATSESGAGKNYGYTF.

This chain links TRBV11-1 with TRBJ2-1; D is undetermined. The CDR3 contains 13 residues. The V end lost 5 bases, the J end lost 7 bases, and 12 bases lay between the germline ends. Germline V gives CDR1 SGHAT, CDR2 FQDESV (reference sequence). CDR3 nucleotide sequence: TGTGCCAGCAGCAGCGACGGTCGGAATGAGCAGTTCTTC. It translates to CASSSDGRNEQFF. Full variable domain (remainder filled in from reference TRBV11-1 and TRBJ2-1): EAEVAQSPRYKITEKSQAVAFWCDPISGHATLYWYRQILGQGPELLVQFQDESVVDDSQLPKDRFSAERLKGVDSTLKIQPAELGDSAMYLCASSSDGRNEQFFGPGTRLTVL.

The chain couples TRBV5-1 to TRBJ2-5, with TRBD2 matching 9 bases. The trim removed 2 bases at V and 4 bases at J, leaving 12 bases unmatched. The CDR3 has 17 amino acids. Germline loops: CDR1 SGHRS, CDR2 YFSETQ. CDR3: CASSFGVLAGDRETQYF. The CDR3 bases are TGCGCCAGCAGCTTCGGGGTTTTAGCGGGAGATAGAGAGACCCAGTACTTC.

The J gene is TRBJ1-5, the V gene TRBV6-5; D is unclear. The CDR3 loop spans 16 amino acids. Per the germline V gene, CDR1 is MNHEY and CDR2 is SVGAGI. V shed 0 bases and J shed 0 bases, with 9 bases lying between them. In nucleotides, the CDR3 is TGTGCCAGCAGTTACTCAGCGGGAGATAGCAATCAGCCCCAGCATTTT. Its protein is CASSYSAGDSNQPQHF.

The chain has TRBV7-6 and TRBJ2-5; D may be TRBD2 (7 bases). Germline V gene data show CDR1 as SGHVS and CDR2 as FNYEAQ. Trimming removed 5 bases at V and 5 bases at J, with 30 bases between. The CDR3 is 19 residues long. CDR3 residues: CASSPRLVFPQQGGETQYF. The DNA of the CDR3 is TGTGCCAGCAGCCCCCGCTTAGTGTTTCCCCAACAGGGAGGGGAGACCCAGTACTTC.

The chain recombines TRBV5-4 with TRBJ2-7; possibly TRBD2 for D (6 bases). This CDR3 comprises 16 residues. Germline lookup yields CDR1 SGHNT and CDR2 YYREEE (reference sequence). With 4 bases removed from V and 0 bases from J, the gap between germline ends came to 17 bases. CDR3 amino acids: CASSPGTSGASYEQYF. CDR3 DNA sequence: TGTGCCAGCAGCCCCGGGACTTCCGGGGCCTCCTACGAGCAGTACTTC.

The J gene is TRBJ2-1, the V gene TRBV10-3; 10 nucleotides agree with TRBD2. V shed 6 bases and J 8 bases; nucleotides not matched to a gene: 13. Looked up from germline, CDR1 is ENHRY and CDR2 is SYGVKD. The CDR3 runs 16 residues. As DNA, the CDR3 is TGTGCCATCAGCGCACGCACTAGCGGGGTTGGCGATGAGCAGTTCTTC. Translated, it gives CAISARTSGVGDEQFF.